This TCR beta chain was obtained from a study of vaccination and CD4 T cells after COVID-19. Remarks on this clonotype: Its antigen is unknown.

Oncomine TCR Beta short-read sequencing was applied to DNA from cultured CD4+ T cells. TCRdb reanalysed the PCR reads using MiXCR and keeps one entry per CDR3 protein. The data hold over 15,000 distinct CDR3 sequences, with around 74% observed a single time. V lost 0 bases, J lost 4 bases, and 12 bases lay in between. The CDR3 totals 15 residues. Looked up from germline, CDR1 is MNHEY and CDR2 is SVGEGT. Treatment defined: roughly nine-day PBMC culture with coronavirus spike peptide pools or control peptides (ViraFEST assay). ViraFEST used peptide pools to expand antigen-specific T cells, then sequenced TCRs. Spanning March to December 2020, the positive PCR dates came before US Alpha, Beta and Delta variants.

This TCR was recovered from a human donor who had recovered from COVID-19. The sample comprised CD4+ T cells from blood, cultured in vitro. V gene TRBV6-2 or TRBV6-3 combines with J gene TRBJ1-2; no clear D gene. CDR3 DNA: TGTGCCAGCAGTTACTCGATACAGTTGCCCTATGGCTACACCTTC. This gives the protein CASSYSIQLPYGYTF.